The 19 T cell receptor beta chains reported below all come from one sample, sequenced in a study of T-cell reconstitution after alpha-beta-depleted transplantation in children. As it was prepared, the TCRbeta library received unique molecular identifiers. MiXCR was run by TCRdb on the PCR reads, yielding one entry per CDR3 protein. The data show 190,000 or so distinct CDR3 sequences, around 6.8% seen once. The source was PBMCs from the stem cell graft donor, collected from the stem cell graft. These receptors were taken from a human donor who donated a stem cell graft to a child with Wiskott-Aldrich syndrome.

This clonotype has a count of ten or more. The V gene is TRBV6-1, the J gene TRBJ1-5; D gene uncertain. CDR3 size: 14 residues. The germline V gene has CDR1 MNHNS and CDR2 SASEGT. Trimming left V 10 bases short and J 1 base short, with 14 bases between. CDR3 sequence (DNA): TGTGCCACCTCGAACGGAGGGAGCAATCAGCCCCAGCATTTT. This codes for CATSNGGSNQPQHF.

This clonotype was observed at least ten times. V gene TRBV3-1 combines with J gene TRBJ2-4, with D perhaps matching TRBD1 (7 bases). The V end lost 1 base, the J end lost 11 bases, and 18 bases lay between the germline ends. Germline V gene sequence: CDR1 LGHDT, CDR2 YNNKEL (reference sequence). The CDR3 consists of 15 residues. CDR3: CASSQVGGSTGVQYF. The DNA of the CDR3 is TGTGCCAGCAGCCAAGTGGGAGGCAGTACAGGGGTTCAGTACTTC. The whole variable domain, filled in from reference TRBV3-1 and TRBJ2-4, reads DTAVSQTPKYLVTQMGNDKSIKCEQNLGHDTMYWYKQDSKKFLKIMFSYNNKELIINETVPNRFSPKSPDKAHLNLHINSLELGDSAVYFCASSQVGGSTGVQYFGAGTRLSVL.

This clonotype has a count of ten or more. The CDR3 is CSAAWGNEKLFF. As DNA, the CDR3 is TGCAGTGCGGCGTGGGGAAATGAAAAACTGTTTTTT. The chain uses TRBV20-1 and TRBJ1-4, with D unclear. With 6 bases removed from V and 5 bases from J, the gap between germline ends came to 10 bases. In germline, CDR1 is DFQATT, CDR2 SNEGSKA (reference sequence). CDR3 size: 12 residues.

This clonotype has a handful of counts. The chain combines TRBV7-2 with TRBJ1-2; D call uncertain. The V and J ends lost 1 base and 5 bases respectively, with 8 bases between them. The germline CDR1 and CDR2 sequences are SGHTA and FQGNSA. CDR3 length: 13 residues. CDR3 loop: CASSLGSEYGYTF. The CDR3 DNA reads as TGTGCCAGCAGCTTAGGTTCGGAATATGGCTACACCTTC.

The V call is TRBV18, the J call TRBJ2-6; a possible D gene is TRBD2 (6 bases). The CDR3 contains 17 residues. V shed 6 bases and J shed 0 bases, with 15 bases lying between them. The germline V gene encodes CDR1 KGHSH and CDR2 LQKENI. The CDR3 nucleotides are TGTGCCAGCTCGCCAAGAGCGGGTCCCTCTGGGGCCAACGTCCTGACTTTC. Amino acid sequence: CASSPRAGPSGANVLTF.

CDR3 region: CASGPGLLRRGWETQYF. Written as DNA, the CDR3 is TGTGCCAGCGGCCCTGGGCTCCTCCGGCGGGGTTGGGAGACCCAGTACTTC. The chain has TRBV28 and TRBJ2-5; possible D gene TRBD2, 6 bases. The CDR3 has 17 amino acids. With 8 bases removed from V and 5 bases from J, the gap between germline ends came to 27 bases. Germline V CDR1 and CDR2: MDHEN, SYDVKM.

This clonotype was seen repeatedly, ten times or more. The CDR3 is CASSSRPSSYEQYF. For the CDR3, the DNA is TGTGCCAGCAGTTCCCGACCGAGCTCCTACGAGCAGTACTTC. The V and J genes are TRBV12-3 or TRBV12-4 and TRBJ2-7, with D uncertain. Trimming pared 4 bases from V and 0 bases from J, leaving 10 bases between. The CDR3 length is 14 residues.

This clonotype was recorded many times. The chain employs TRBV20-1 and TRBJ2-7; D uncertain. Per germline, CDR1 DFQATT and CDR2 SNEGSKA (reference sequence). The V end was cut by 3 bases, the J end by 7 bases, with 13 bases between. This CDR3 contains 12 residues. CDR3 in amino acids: CSASAGLGEQYF. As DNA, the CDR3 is TGCAGTGCTAGTGCCGGGTTGGGGGAGCAGTACTTC.

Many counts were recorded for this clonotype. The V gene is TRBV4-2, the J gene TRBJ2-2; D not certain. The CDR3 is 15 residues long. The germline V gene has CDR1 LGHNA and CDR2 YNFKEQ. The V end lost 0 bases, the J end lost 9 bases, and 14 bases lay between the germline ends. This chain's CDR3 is CASSQDISPPWELFF. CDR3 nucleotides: TGTGCCAGCAGCCAAGATATTTCGCCTCCGTGGGAGCTGTTTTTT.

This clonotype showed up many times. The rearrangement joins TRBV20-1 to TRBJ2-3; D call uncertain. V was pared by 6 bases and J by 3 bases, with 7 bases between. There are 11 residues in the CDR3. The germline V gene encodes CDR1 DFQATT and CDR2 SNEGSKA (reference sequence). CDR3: CSARTTDTQYF. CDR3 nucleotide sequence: TGCAGTGCCAGGACGACAGATACGCAGTATTTT.

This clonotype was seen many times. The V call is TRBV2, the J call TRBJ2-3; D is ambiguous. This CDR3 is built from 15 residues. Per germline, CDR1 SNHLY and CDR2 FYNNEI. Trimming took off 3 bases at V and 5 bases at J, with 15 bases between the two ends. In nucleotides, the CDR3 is TGTGCCAGCAGTGAGAAGGGTTTCTGGGGAGATACGCAGTATTTT. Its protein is CASSEKGFWGDTQYF. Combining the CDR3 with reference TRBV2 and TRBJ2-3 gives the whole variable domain EPEVTQTPSHQVTQMGQEVILRCVPISNHLYFYWYRQILGQKVEFLVSFYNNEISEKSEIFDDQFSVERPDGSNFTLKIRSTKLEDSAMYFCASSEKGFWGDTQYFGPGTRLTVL.

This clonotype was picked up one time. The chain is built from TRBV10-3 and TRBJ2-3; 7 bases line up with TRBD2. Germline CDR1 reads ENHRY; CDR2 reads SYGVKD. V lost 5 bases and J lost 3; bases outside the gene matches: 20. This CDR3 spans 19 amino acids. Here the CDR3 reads CAISPTSVSSGPYTDTQYF. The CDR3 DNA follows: TGTGCCATCAGTCCAACATCCGTTTCTAGCGGACCTTATACAGATACGCAGTATTTT.

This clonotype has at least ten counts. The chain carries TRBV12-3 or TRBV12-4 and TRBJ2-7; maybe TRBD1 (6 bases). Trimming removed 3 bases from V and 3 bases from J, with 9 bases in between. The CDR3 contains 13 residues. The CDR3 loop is CASSFGQSYEQYF. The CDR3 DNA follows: TGTGCCAGCAGTTTTGGACAGAGCTACGAGCAGTACTTC.

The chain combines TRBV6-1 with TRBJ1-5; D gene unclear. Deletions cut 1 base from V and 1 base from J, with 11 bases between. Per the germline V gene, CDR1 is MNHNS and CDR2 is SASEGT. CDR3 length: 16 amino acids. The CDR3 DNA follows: TGTGCCAGCAGTGAAGTAGTGACCGTCAGCAATCAGCCCCAGCATTTT. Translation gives CASSEVVTVSNQPQHF.

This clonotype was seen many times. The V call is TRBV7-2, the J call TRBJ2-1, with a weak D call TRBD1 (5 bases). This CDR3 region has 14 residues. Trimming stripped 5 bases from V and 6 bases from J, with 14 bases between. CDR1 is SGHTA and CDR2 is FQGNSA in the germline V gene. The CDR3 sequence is CASSQTSRVNEQFF. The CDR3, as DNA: TGTGCCAGCAGCCAAACTTCCAGGGTCAATGAGCAGTTCTTC.

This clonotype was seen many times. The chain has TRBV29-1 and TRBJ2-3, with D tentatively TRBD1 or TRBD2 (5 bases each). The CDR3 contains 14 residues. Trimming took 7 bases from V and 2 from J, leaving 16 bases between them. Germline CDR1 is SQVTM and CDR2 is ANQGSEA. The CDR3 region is CSAEAGTSTDTQYF. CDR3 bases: TGCAGCGCCGAGGCCGGGACCTCCACAGATACGCAGTATTTT.

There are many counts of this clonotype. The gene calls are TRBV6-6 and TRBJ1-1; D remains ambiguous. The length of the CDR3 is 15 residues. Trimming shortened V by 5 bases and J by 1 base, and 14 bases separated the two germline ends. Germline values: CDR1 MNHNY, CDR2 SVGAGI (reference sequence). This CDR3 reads CASSPHWTENTEAFF. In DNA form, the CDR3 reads TGTGCCAGCAGTCCGCACTGGACCGAGAACACTGAAGCTTTCTTT.

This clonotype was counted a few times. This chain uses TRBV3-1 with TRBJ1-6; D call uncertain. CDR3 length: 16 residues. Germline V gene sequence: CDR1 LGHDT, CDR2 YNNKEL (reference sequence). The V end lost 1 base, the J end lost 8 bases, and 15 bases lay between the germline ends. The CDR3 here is CASSQGPGRQHSPLHF. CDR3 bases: TGTGCCAGCAGCCAAGGACCGGGGAGGCAACATTCACCCCTCCACTTT.

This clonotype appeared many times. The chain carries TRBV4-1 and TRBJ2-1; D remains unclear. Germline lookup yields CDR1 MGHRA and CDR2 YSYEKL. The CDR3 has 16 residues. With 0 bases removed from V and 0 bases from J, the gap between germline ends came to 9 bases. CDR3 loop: CASSQDEISSYNEQFF. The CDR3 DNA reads TGCGCCAGCAGCCAAGATGAAATATCCTCCTACAATGAGCAGTTCTTC.